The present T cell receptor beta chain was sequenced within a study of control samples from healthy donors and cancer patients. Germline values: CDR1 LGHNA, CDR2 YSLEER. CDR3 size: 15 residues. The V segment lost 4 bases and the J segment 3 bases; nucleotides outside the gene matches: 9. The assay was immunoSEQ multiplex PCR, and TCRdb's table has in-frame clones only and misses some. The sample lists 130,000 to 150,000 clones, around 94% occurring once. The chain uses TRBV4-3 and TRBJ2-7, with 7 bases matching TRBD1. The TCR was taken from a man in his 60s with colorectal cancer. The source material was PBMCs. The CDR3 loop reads CASSREPGQNYEQYF. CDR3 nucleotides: TGCGCCAGCAGCCGAGAACCGGGACAGAACTACGAGCAGTACTTC.